A single sample is the source of the 9 T cell receptor beta chains below, sequenced in a study of blood T cells in healthy people across ages. Primers used in a second PCR of roughly 7 to 12 cycles were a sample-barcoded 5' primer and a J-beta primer mix. MiXCR, applied by TCRdb to the 5' RACE reads, yields one record per CDR3 protein. Among about 1,500,000 distinct CDR3 sequences listed, about 30% were seen once. Sequencing input: blood. These TCRs come from a woman aged 25-40 years in good health.

Turning to this clonotype: A read error may be the cause here, since a much bigger clone is one base away. The chain carries TRBV6-6 and TRBJ2-3; perhaps TRBD2 as D (6 bases). The CDR3 consists of 12 residues. V gave up 8 bases and J gave up 10 bases, with 16 bases separating them. In germline, CDR1 is MNHNY, CDR2 SVGAGI (reference sequence). The CDR3 DNA is TGTGCCAGCGAGGCTAGCGTGGTTTCGCAGTATTTT. This encodes CASEASVVSQYF.

This clonotype was recorded a few times. The V gene is TRBV24-1, the J gene TRBJ2-5; TRBD1 agrees at 7 bases. V lost 7 bases, J lost 6 bases, and 10 bases stayed unmatched. The V gene's germline CDR1 is KGHDR and CDR2 SFDVKD. The CDR3 sequence is 14 residues long. The CDR3 sequence: CATSGTVDLKTQYF. CDR3 DNA: TGTGCCACCAGCGGGACAGTGGATTTAAAGACCCAGTACTTC.

The sample holds a few counts of this clonotype. V and J are TRBV2 and TRBJ1-5, with D hard to call. The germline V gene encodes CDR1 SNHLY and CDR2 FYNNEI. This CDR3 is 14 amino acids long. Trimming shortened V by 7 bases and J by 2 bases, and 12 bases separated the two germline ends. The CDR3 loop reads CASNQDIRNQPQHF. Written as DNA, the CDR3 is TGTGCCAGCAACCAGGATATACGCAATCAGCCCCAGCATTTT.

This chain connects TRBV6-5 to TRBJ1-4; D not resolved. Trimming stripped 4 bases from V and 5 bases from J, with 14 bases between. The CDR3 length is 15 residues. Per germline, CDR1 MNHEY and CDR2 SVGAGI. In DNA form, the CDR3 reads TGTGCCAGCAGTTTCCGGACGGACGCAAATGAAAAACTGTTTTTT. Its protein product is CASSFRTDANEKLFF.

This rearrangement joins TRBV19 to TRBJ2-2; tentative D call: TRBD1 (5 bases). V was shortened by 6 bases and J by 4 bases, with 9 bases between the two germline ends. The V gene's germline CDR1 is LNHDA and CDR2 SQIVND (reference sequence). This CDR3 is built from 13 residues. The CDR3 region is CASRTVITGELFF. The CDR3 DNA reads TGTGCCAGTAGGACAGTAATCACCGGGGAGCTGTTTTTT.

The table lists this clonotype with a few counts. This chain joins TRBV7-2 and TRBJ2-7, with a tentative D call TRBD2 (6 bases). Germline loops: CDR1 SGHTA, CDR2 FQGNSA. This CDR3 has 15 residues. Between the trimmed V and J ends, which lost 5 bases and 4 bases, there was a span of 18 bases. DNA of the CDR3: TGTGCCAGCAGCCCCTCGAGGGCGACTAGTTACGAGCAGTACTTC. This translates into CASSPSRATSYEQYF.

This clonotype was seen repeatedly, ten times or more. This chain uses TRBV5-1 with TRBJ2-5; D gene uncertain. Germline V CDR1 and CDR2: SGHRS, YFSETQ. Trimming took 7 bases from V and 4 from J, leaving 17 bases between them. CDR3 length equals 14 residues. This chain's CDR3 is CASGPGSVGETQYF. As DNA, the CDR3 is TGCGCCAGCGGACCGGGTTCGGTCGGAGAGACCCAGTACTTC.

Only a few counts were recorded for this clonotype. CDR3 DNA: TGTGCCAGCAGCTCCGGGACAGGGGCTGAGGACACTGAAGCTTTCTTT. Its protein product is CASSSGTGAEDTEAFF. The rearrangement links TRBV11-3 to TRBJ1-1; 10 positions match TRBD1. Trimming at V came to 4 bases and at J to 3 bases, leaving 8 bases not matched to a gene. CDR1 and CDR2 (germline): SGHNT, YENEEA. The CDR3 loop spans 16 amino acids.

This clonotype was observed at least ten times. V gene TRBV6-1 combines with J gene TRBJ2-7, with TRBD2 as a possible D gene (5 bases). V dropped 4 bases and J dropped 0 bases, with 16 bases sitting between them. From germline, CDR1 is MNHNS and CDR2 SASEGT. The CDR3 totals 16 residues. CDR3 in DNA: TGTGCCAGCAGTGTATATCGCCTTGGGAGCTCCTACGAGCAGTACTTC. Translation gives CASSVYRLGSSYEQYF.